The rows below give T cell receptor beta chains drawn from one sample of a study of cytomegalovirus exposure and HLA in healthy donors. The data were produced by immunoSEQ multiplex PCR, yet TCRdb's version contains in-frame clones alone and is incomplete. The data contain 190,000 or so clones, 75% to 90% of them singletons. The material sequenced was PBMCs. The receptor set was obtained from a woman aged 50 to 60 in good health and CMV-seropositive. Each CDR3 is given with its conserved first and last residue. A D gene is named only where the DNA matches it firmly. Size is omitted from some rows. Given values are once, few, many or a class for expanded clones.

D gene	V gene	J gene	clone size	CDR3 DNA	CDR3 protein
NA	TRBV18	TRBJ2-7	NA	TGTGCCAGCTCACCACCGGCAGGGGAAGACTACGAGCAGTACTTC	CASSPPAGEDYEQYF
TRBD2	TRBV30	TRBJ2-7	NA	TGTGCCTGGAGTAGGGTGGGCGGGAGCTCCTACGAGCAGTACTTC	CAWSRVGGSSYEQYF
NA	TRBV19	TRBJ2-6	NA	TGTGCCAGTGCGGGGTACGAGACTGGGGCCAACGTCCTGACTTTC	CASAGYETGANVLTF
NA	TRBV5-1	TRBJ2-5	NA	TGCGCCAGCAGCTTGGGAGGACAGAACCAAGAGACCCAGTACTTC	CASSLGGQNQETQYF
NA	TRBV6-5	TRBJ2-3	NA	TGTGCCAGCAGCGGAACAGTTCCTAGCACAGATACGCAGTATTTT	CASSGTVPSTDTQYF
TRBD2	TRBV28	TRBJ2-3	NA	TGTGCCAGCAAGGCGGGGGGCGGAGATACGCAGTATTTT	CASKAGGGDTQYF
NA	TRBV30	TRBJ2-3	NA	TGTGCCTGGCTCAGGGATACGGACACAGATACGCAGTATTTT	CAWLRDTDTDTQYF
TRBD2	TRBV18	TRBJ2-2	once	TGTGCCAGCTCCAGGGGACTAGCGGACACCGGGGAGCTGTTTTTT	CASSRGLADTGELFF
NA	TRBV28	TRBJ2-1	NA	TGTGCCAGCAGTCGAAGCGGGTGGGCCTACAATGAGCAGTTCTTC	CASSRSGWAYNEQFF
NA	TRBV5-5	TRBJ1-3	few	TGTGCCAGCAGCTTGGGAGGATCTGGAAACACCATATATTTT	CASSLGGSGNTIYF
TRBD1	TRBV6-1	TRBJ2-7	NA	TGTGCCAGCCTTGGGACAGGGGGCTACGAGCAGTACTTC	CASLGTGGYEQYF
NA	TRBV19	TRBJ1-5	NA	TGTGCCAGCCGGGACTTGAGGGGTCAGCCCCAGCATTTT	CASRDLRGQPQHF
TRBD1	TRBV6-5	TRBJ1-1	NA	TGTGCCAGCAACAGGGGGATGAACACTGAAGCTTTCTTT	CASNRGMNTEAFF
NA	TRBV27	TRBJ1-2	NA	TGTGCCAGCAGTTCAGCAGGAAGCTATGGCTACACCTTC	CASSSAGSYGYTF
NA	TRBV7-2	TRBJ1-2	NA	TGTGCCAGCAGCTTAAGGTTCAGTTCGACAGGTGACTATGGCTACACCTTC	CASSLRFSSTGDYGYTF
TRBD1	TRBV6-5	TRBJ2-7	NA	TGTGCCAGCAGTGACACAGGGGGCAACTACGAGCAGTACTTC	CASSDTGGNYEQYF
NA	TRBV5-4	TRBJ2-7	NA	TGTGCCAGCAGCGCCTCGACAGCCGCTAGCTACGAGCAGTACTTC	CASSASTAASYEQYF
NA	TRBV6-1	TRBJ1-2	NA	TGTGCCAGCAGAGAAACAGGGAGCTACACCTTC	CASRETGSYTF
TRBD2	TRBV10-1	TRBJ2-5	NA	TGCGCCAGCAGTGACGGCGGGGGGGAAGAGACCCAGTACTTC	CASSDGGGEETQYF
NA	TRBV11-2	TRBJ1-2	NA	TGTGCCAGCAGCTTAGGTCAGGGTCCCTATGGCTACACCTTC	CASSLGQGPYGYTF
NA	TRBV2	TRBJ1-5	few	TGTGCCAGCAGTGGCGGGGAACGTTATCAGCCCCAGCATTTT	CASSGGERYQPQHF
TRBD2	TRBV10-3	TRBJ2-1	NA	TGTGCCATCGGGGAAGGGACTAGCGGGTACAATGAGCAGTTCTTC	CAIGEGTSGYNEQFF
TRBD1	TRBV19	TRBJ1-5	NA	TGTGCCAGTAGGGATATGGGACAGGGGGAACAGCCCCAGCATTTT	CASRDMGQGEQPQHF
NA	TRBV28	TRBJ2-7	NA	TGTGCCAGCAGCGGGTACGAGCAGTACTTC	CASSGYEQYF
TRBD2	TRBV28	TRBJ2-7	NA	TGTGCCAGCAGTCCCCTAGCGGGAATCGGGTACGAGCAGTACTTC	CASSPLAGIGYEQYF
NA	TRBV7-9	TRBJ1-1	NA	TGTTCCAGCAGCTTAGCGACGGGGGGCGGTTTAGCGAACACTGAAGCTTTCTTT	CSSSLATGGGLANTEAFF
TRBD1	TRBV11-2	TRBJ2-7	NA	TGTGCCAGCAGCTTAGGAGATCCGGGACAGGGAGAGGACGAGCAGTACTTC	CASSLGDPGQGEDEQYF
NA	TRBV6-6	TRBJ2-2	NA	TGTGCCAGCAGAGTGGGGGCATTGCCCGGGGAGCTGTTTTTT	CASRVGALPGELFF
TRBD1	TRBV6-5	TRBJ2-7	NA	TGTGCCAGCAGTTATTCGACAGGGGGCTCATACGAGCAGTACTTC	CASSYSTGGSYEQYF
NA	TRBV28	TRBJ2-7	NA	TGTGCCACCATTGCCGGGGGTGAGGGCTCCTACGAGCAGTACTTC	CATIAGGEGSYEQYF
NA	TRBV5-1	TRBJ1-5	NA	TGCGCCAGCAGCTGGGAGGGACTTCGCAATCAGCCCCAGCATTTT	CASSWEGLRNQPQHF
TRBD1	TRBV2	TRBJ1-2	once	TGTGCCAGCAGGACCGGGACAGGGAGTGGCTACACCTTC	CASRTGTGSGYTF
TRBD2	TRBV15	TRBJ2-7	NA	TGTGCCACCAGCAGATCAGCTGGACCGGGGGGGGGAATTAGCTCCTACGAGCAGTACTTC	CATSRSAGPGGGISSYEQYF
TRBD2	TRBV6-5	TRBJ2-3	once	TGTGCCAGCAGGGGGGGGTGGGGGGTCACAGATACGCAGTATTTT	CASRGGWGVTDTQYF
TRBD1	TRBV5-6	TRBJ2-1	NA	TGTGCCAGCAGCCGCCAGACAGGGGGAAAATACAATGAGCAGTTCTTC	CASSRQTGGKYNEQFF
NA	TRBV7-8	TRBJ2-2	NA	TGTGCCAGCAGCCTCTTAGCGGTAGGCACCGGGGAGCTGTTTTTT	CASSLLAVGTGELFF
TRBD1	TRBV5-1	TRBJ2-5	few	TGCGCCAGCATGAGACAGGGCGAAGGAGAGACCCAGTACTTC	CASMRQGEGETQYF
TRBD1	TRBV15	TRBJ2-7	NA	TGTGCCACCAGCAGAGTCGGGGACAGCTCCTACGAGCAGTACTTC	CATSRVGDSSYEQYF
TRBD2	TRBV6-5	TRBJ2-1	NA	TGTGCCAGCTCTCGTAGCGGGAGTTCCAACAATGAGCAGTTCTTC	CASSRSGSSNNEQFF
NA	TRBV7-9	TRBJ2-7	few	TGTGCCAGCCGCTGGTCAGGGGACGGGGAGCAGTACTTC	CASRWSGDGEQYF
NA	TRBV11-2	TRBJ1-4	few	TGTGCCAGCAGACAGTGGGGAGGATCTAATGAAAAACTGTTTTTT	CASRQWGGSNEKLFF
NA	TRBV9	TRBJ1-2	once	TGTGCCAGCAGCCAACCGGGGAACTATGGCTACACCTTC	CASSQPGNYGYTF
NA	TRBV28	TRBJ2-6	NA	TGTGCCAGCAGTTTGGGATACAGGAACTCTGGGGCCAACGTCCTGACTTTC	CASSLGYRNSGANVLTF
NA	TRBV5-1	TRBJ1-3	NA	TGCGCCAGCAGCTACTCGGGACACTACTCTGGAAACACCATATATTTT	CASSYSGHYSGNTIYF
TRBD1	TRBV19	TRBJ2-7	NA	TGTGCCAGTAGTATTCCGGGACAGGGGGCCAACGAGCAGTACTTC	CASSIPGQGANEQYF
TRBD1	TRBV5-1	TRBJ2-1	NA	TGCGCCAGCAGCCAGACTTCCGGGACAGCCTACAATGAGCAGTTCTTC	CASSQTSGTAYNEQFF
NA	TRBV27	TRBJ2-2	NA	TGTGCCAGCAGTTGGCAGGGTGACGGGGAGCTGTTTTTT	CASSWQGDGELFF
TRBD1	TRBV7-9	TRBJ1-5	NA	TGTGCCAGCAGCAGAGTAGGACAGGGTCGGGATCAGCCCCAGCATTTT	CASSRVGQGRDQPQHF
TRBD1	TRBV6-1	TRBJ1-1	once	TGTGCCAGCAGCTTTGACAGGGGACCAACTGAAGCTTTCTTT	CASSFDRGPTEAFF
TRBD2	TRBV29-1	TRBJ2-7	NA	TGCAGCGTTGAGGGGGGACTAGCGCCGAACTACGAGCAGTACTTC	CSVEGGLAPNYEQYF
TRBD1	TRBV4-1	TRBJ1-1	NA	TGCGCCAGCAGCCAAGGGTGGGCAACAGGGGACACTGAAGCTTTCTTT	CASSQGWATGDTEAFF
NA	TRBV19	TRBJ2-7	NA	TGTGTACGCCGGGACATTGGTTCCTACGAGCAGTACTTC	CVRRDIGSYEQYF
TRBD2	TRBV7-9	TRBJ2-1	few	TGTGCCAGCAGCTTGCCTAGGGCTAGCGGGAGGGATGAGCAGTTCTTC	CASSLPRASGRDEQFF